The 14 T cell receptor beta chains reported below all come from one sample, sequenced in a study of diagnostic markers for celiac disease. Each CDR3 protein gets one entry in TCRdb, which reprocessed the reads and gives no DNA. Here the sample table reports roughly 2,000 distinct CDR3 sequences. The sequencing input was either unsorted cells or a sorted T cell fraction (not recorded which). These receptors all stem from a human donor. This table probably holds off-target reads from a library built for another chain.

The chain couples TRBV5-1 to TRBJ1-5; TCRdb selects TRBD1, and the lack of DNA leaves this call unchecked. This CDR3 region has 15 residues. Per the germline V gene, CDR1 is SGHRS and CDR2 is YFSETQ. The CDR3 spells CASSLAGQVNQPQHF.

J is TRBJ1-3 and V is TRBV6-6. CDR1 MNHNY and CDR2 SVGAGI come from the germline V gene (reference sequence). The CDR3 spans 15 residues. CDR3 protein: CASSYPMGSGNTIYF.

The V gene is TRBV7-2, the J gene TRBJ2-2; TCRdb selects TRBD2, and the lack of DNA leaves this call unchecked. The length of the CDR3 is 13 residues. Germline lookup yields CDR1 SGHTA and CDR2 FQGNSA. CDR3 region: CASRTRTAGELFF.

The rearrangement uses TRBV20-1 and TRBJ2-1. The CDR3 has 12 amino acids. CDR1 DFQATT and CDR2 SNEGSKA come from the germline V gene (reference sequence). This CDR3 is CSARTYLDEQFF.

The rearrangement uses TRBV18 and TRBJ2-1; TCRdb outputs TRBD2, but without DNA this stays unchecked. The germline V gene has CDR1 KGHSH and CDR2 LQKENI. This CDR3 contains 12 residues. CDR3 amino acids: CASSREGDEQFF. The complete variable domain, with remaining parts taken from reference TRBV18 and TRBJ2-1, reads NAGVMQNPRHLVRRRGQEARLRCSPMKGHSHVYWYRQLPEEGLKFMVYLQKENIIDESGMPKERFSAEFPKEGPSILRIQQVVRGDSAAYFCASSREGDEQFFGPGTRLTVL.

The CDR3: CASSLAVVGANEKLFF. This sequence joins TRBV7-9 and TRBJ1-4. Germline loops: CDR1 SEHNR, CDR2 FQNEAQ (reference sequence). CDR3 length: 16 residues.

Measured by frequency, this clonotype is medium-sized. This chain connects TRBV5-1 to TRBJ1-1. CDR1 is SGHRS, CDR2 YFSETQ, per germline. This CDR3 contains 14 residues. CDR3 residues: CASSLTGVNTEAFF.

The J gene is TRBJ1-5, the V gene TRBV2; the D gene TCRdb calls, TRBD1, cannot be checked with no DNA. Germline V gives CDR1 SNHLY, CDR2 FYNNEI. The CDR3 is made up of 14 amino acids. CDR3 amino acids: CASSPVGGNQPQHF.

By frequency, this clonotype is large. This chain links TRBV5-6 with TRBJ2-3. The CDR3 has 13 amino acids. Per the germline V gene, CDR1 is SGHDT and CDR2 is YYEEEE. The CDR3 sequence: CASSVLGTDTQYF.

Measured by frequency, this clonotype is medium-sized. The V call is TRBV18, the J call TRBJ1-2; TCRdb's assignment of TRBD1 cannot be checked, as there is no DNA. There are 16 residues in the CDR3. Germline assignment: CDR1 KGHSH and CDR2 LQKENI. CDR3: CASSPAGQTLNYGYTF.

This clonotype is deemed medium-sized by its frequency. The V gene is TRBV27, the J gene TRBJ2-3; TCRdb picks TRBD2, but there is no DNA to check that call. The CDR3 totals 13 residues. Germline CDR1 and CDR2: MNHEY and SMNVEV (reference sequence). This CDR3 is CASMTAGSDTQYF.

The gene calls are TRBV5-1 and TRBJ2-5; as DNA is missing, the TRBD2 call by TCRdb cannot be tested. The germline gives CDR1 SGHRS, CDR2 YFSETQ. CDR3 length equals 16 residues. CDR3 in amino acids: CASSFSGGLSAETQYF.

The genes are TRBV12-3 or TRBV12-4 and TRBJ2-3; no DNA is available, so the TRBD1 call from TCRdb remains unchecked. This CDR3 is 18 amino acids long. The CDR3 reads CASSLILRTGGGRYTQYF.

This clonotype is labeled medium-sized based on frequency. The rearrangement uses TRBV7-2 and TRBJ1-5; no DNA is available, so the TRBD1 call from TCRdb remains unchecked. Germline CDR1 is SGHTA and CDR2 is FQGNSA. The CDR3 consists of 17 residues. The CDR3 loop is CASSLAVGGQGNQPQHF.